This T cell receptor beta chain came from a study of control samples from healthy donors and cancer patients. Per the germline V gene, CDR1 is LNHNV and CDR2 is YYDKDF (reference sequence). The CDR3 sequence is 15 residues long. Trimming cost V 8 bases and J 8 bases, with 21 bases left between them. Profiling relied on immunoSEQ multiplex PCR, and the TCRdb table lists in-frame clones only, not all of them. The table shows around 130,000 clones, with more than 70% occurring only once. Source material: blood. The TCR sequence derives from a man between 45 and 60 years old in good health. The chain couples TRBV15 to TRBJ1-4, with D perhaps matching TRBD1 (5 bases). This chain's CDR3 is CATPMLRVLREKLFF. The DNA for the CDR3 is TGTGCCACCCCGATGCTCAGGGTCTTAAGGGAAAAACTGTTTTTT. Full variable domain (outside the CDR3, taken from reference TRBV15 and TRBJ1-4): DAMVIQNPRYQVTQFGKPVTLSCSQTLNHNVMYWYQQKSSQAPKLLFHYYDKDFNNEADTPDNFQSRRPNTSFCFLDIRSPGLGDTAMYLCATPMLRVLREKLFFGSGTQLSVL.